This record covers a single T cell receptor (beta chain). Its cognate antigen is unknown. This sample was taken from a study of identical twins. Findings and limits, study-wide: Models underestimated TCR alpha sharing (out-of-frame) in monozygotic twins. Weaker excess twin sharing was seen among beta out-of-frame sequences.

TCRdb re-derived calls from the 5' RACE reads in MiXCR, one entry per CDR3 protein. The repertoire holds under 250,000 distinct CDR3 sequences, about an eighth seen once, with under 4.5% in the top ten. V was clipped by 3 bases and J by 2 bases; unmatched bases: 5. This CDR3 is built from 17 residues. These same records also appear under a second study, on yellow fever vaccine responses in identical twins.

The receptor was derived from a woman aged 18-35 years in good health. The chain combines TRBV12-3 or TRBV12-4 with TRBJ2-1; 12 bases align to TRBD2. What was sequenced was memory (CD45RO+) T cells sorted from blood. The CDR3 nucleotides are TGTGCCAGCAGTTTTAGGACTAGCGGGACGGCCTACAATGAGCAGTTCTTC. Encoded protein: CASSFRTSGTAYNEQFF.